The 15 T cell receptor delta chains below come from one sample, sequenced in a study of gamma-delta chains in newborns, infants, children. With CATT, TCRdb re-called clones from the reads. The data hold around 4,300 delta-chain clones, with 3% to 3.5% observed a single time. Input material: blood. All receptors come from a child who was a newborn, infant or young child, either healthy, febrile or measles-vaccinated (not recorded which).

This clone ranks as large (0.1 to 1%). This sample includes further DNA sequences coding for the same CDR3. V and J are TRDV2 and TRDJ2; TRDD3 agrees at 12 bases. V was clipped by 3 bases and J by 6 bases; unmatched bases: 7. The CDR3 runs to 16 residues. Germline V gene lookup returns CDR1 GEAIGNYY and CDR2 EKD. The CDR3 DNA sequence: TGTGCCTGTGACGCCCTACTGGGGGATACCCCAGCACAACTCTTCTTT. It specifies CACDALLGDTPAQLFF.

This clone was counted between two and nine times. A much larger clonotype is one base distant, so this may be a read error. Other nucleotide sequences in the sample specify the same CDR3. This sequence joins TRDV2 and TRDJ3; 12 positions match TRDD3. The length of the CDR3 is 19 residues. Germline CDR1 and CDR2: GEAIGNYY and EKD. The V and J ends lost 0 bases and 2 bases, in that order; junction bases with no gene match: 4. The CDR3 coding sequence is TGTGCCTGTGACACCGTACTGGGGGATACACCCTGGGACACCCGACAGATGTTTTTC. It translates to CACDTVLGDTPWDTRQMFF.

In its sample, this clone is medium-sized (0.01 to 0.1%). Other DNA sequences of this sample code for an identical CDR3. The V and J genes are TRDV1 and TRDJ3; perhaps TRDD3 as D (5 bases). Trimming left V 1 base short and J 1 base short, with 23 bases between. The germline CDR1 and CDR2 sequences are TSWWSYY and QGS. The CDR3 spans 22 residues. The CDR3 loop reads CALGEPRYVRGFPSWDTRQMFF. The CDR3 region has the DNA TGTGCTCTTGGGGAACCCCGCTACGTTAGGGGGTTTCCGTCCTGGGACACCCGACAGATGTTTTTC.

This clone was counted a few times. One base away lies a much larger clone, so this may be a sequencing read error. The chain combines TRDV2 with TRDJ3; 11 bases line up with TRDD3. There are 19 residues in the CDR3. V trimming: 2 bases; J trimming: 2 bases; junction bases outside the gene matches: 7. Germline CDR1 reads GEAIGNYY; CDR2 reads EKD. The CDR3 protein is CACDKVLGDSPWDTRQMFF. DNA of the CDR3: TGTGCCTGTGACAAAGTACTGGGGGATAGCCCCTGGGACACCCGACAGATGTTTTTC.

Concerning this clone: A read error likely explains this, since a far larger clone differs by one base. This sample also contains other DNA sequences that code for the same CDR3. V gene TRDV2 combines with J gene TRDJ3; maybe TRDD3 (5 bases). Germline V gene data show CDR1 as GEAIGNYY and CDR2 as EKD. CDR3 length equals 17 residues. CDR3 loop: CACDTAGSSWDTRQMFF. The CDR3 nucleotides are TGTGCCTGTGACACCGCTGGGAGCTCCTGGGACACCCGACAGATGTTCTTC.

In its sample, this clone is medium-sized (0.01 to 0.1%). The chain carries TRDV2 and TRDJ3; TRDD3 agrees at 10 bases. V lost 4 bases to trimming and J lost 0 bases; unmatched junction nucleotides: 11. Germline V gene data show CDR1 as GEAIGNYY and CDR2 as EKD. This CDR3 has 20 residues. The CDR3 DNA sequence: TGTGCCTGTGATAGACTACTGGGGGATCCAAGCTCCTGGGACACCCGACAGATGTTTTTC. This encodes CACDRLLGDPSSWDTRQMFF.

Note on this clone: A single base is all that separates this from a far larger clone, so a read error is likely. CDR3 residues: CACDTWGICSSWDTRQMFF. The DNA for the CDR3 is TGTGCCTGTGACACCTGGGGGATATGCAGCTCCTGGGACACCCGACAGATGTTTTTC. The chain carries TRDV2 and TRDJ3; 9 nucleotides agree with TRDD3. CDR3 length: 19 residues. In germline, CDR1 is GEAIGNYY, CDR2 EKD. Trimming at V came to 0 bases and at J to 0 bases, leaving 5 bases not matched to a gene.

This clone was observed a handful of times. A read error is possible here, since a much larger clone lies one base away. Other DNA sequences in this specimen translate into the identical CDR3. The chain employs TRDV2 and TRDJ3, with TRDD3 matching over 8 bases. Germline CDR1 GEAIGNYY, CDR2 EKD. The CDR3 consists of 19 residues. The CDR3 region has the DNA TGCGCCTGTGACAACGTGGGATACGTCCTCTCCTGGGACACCCGACAGATGTTTTTC. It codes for CACDNVGYVLSWDTRQMFF.

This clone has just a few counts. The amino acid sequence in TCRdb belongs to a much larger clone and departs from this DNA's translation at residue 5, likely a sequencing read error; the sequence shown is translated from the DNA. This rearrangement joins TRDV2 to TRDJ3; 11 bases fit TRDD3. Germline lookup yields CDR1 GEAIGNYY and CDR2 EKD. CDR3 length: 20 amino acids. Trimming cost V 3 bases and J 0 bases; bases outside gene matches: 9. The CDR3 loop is CACDAGWGIRSSWDTRQMFF. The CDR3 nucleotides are TGTGCCTGTGACGCCGGATGGGGGATACGCAGCTCCTGGGACACCCGACAGATGTTTTTC.

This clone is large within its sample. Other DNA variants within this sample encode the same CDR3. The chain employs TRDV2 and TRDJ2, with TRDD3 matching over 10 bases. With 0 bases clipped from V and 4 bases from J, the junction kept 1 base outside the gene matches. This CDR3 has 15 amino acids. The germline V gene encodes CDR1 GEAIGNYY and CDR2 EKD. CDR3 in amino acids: CACDTVGDTTAQLFF. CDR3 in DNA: TGTGCCTGTGACACCGTGGGGGATACGACAGCACAACTCTTCTTT.

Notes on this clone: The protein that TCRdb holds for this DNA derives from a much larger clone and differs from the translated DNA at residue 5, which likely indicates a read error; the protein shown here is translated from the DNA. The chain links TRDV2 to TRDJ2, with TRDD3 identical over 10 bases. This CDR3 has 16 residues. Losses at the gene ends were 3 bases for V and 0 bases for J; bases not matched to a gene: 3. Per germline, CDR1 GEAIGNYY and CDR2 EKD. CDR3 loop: CACDCLGDTLTAQLFF. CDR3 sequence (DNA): TGTGCCTGTGACTGTCTGGGGGATACTTTGACAGCACAACTCTTCTTT.

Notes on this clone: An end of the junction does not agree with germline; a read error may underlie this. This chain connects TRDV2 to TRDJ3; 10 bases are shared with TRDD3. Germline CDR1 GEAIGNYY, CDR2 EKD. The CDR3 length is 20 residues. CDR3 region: CACGTVGGYVSSWDTRQMFF. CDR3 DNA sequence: TGTGCCTGTGGCACCGTGGGGGGATACGTGAGCTCCTGGGACACCCGACAGATGTTTTTC.

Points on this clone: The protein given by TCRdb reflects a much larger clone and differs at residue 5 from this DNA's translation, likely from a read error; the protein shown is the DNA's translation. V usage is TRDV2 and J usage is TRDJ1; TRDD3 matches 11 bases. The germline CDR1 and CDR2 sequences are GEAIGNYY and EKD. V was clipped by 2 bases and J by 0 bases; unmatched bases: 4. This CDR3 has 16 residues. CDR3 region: CACDILGDSNTDKLIF. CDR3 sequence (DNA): TGTGCCTGTGACATACTGGGGGATAGTAACACCGATAAACTCATCTTT.

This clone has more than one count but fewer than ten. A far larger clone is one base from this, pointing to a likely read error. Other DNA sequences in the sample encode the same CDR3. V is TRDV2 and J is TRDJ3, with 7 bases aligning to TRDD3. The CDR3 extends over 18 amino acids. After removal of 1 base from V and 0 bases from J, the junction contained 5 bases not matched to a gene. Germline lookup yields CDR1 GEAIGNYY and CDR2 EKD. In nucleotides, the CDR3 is TGTGCCTGTGACACGTACTGGGGAAGCTCCTGGGACACCCGACAGATGTTTTTC. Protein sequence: CACDTYWGSSWDTRQMFF.

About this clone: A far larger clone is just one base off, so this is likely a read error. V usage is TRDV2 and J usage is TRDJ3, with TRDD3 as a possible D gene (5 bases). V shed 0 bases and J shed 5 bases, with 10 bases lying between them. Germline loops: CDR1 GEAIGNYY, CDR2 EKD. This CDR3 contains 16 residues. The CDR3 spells CACDTVGSRDTRQMFF. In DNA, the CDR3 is TGTGCCTGTGACACCGTGGGATCCCGGGACACCCGACAGATGTTTTTC.